The T cell receptor (beta chain) described here comes from a study of identical twins. TCRdb recomputed calls from the 5' RACE reads with MiXCR, one row per CDR3 protein. The sample has just over 500,000 distinct CDR3 sequences, approximately 22% seen once. This clonotype has a handful of counts. The CDR3 contains 11 residues. Deletions cut 7 bases from V and 5 bases from J, with 11 bases between. Germline CDR1 DFQATT, CDR2 SNEGSKA (reference sequence). The sample also formed part of further work on T cells expressing NK-cell markers.

The chain has TRBV20-1 and TRBJ2-5; D gene ambiguous. The sequenced sample was CD4+ T cells sorted from blood. This receptor was obtained from a woman aged 18-29 years in good health. Here the CDR3 reads CSGSPGETQYF. The CDR3 region has the DNA TGCAGTGGATCCCCTGGGGAGACCCAGTACTTC.